Shown below are 29 T cell receptor beta chains from a single sample sequenced in a study of identical twins. TCRdb analysed the 5' RACE reads with MiXCR anew, one entry per CDR3 protein. The sample carries approximately 1.8 million distinct CDR3 sequences, 32% recorded once. The material sequenced was cord blood. All receptors derive from a newborn girl in good health.

This clonotype has a handful of counts. V usage is TRBV20-1 and J usage is TRBJ1-2; the D gene is possibly TRBD1 (5 bases). This CDR3 has 12 amino acids. Looked up from germline, CDR1 is DFQATT and CDR2 is SNEGSKA (reference sequence). The V end was cut by 5 bases, the J end by 8 bases, with 15 bases between. In DNA form, the CDR3 reads TGCAGTGCTGCGTTGCAGGGCGGAGGCTACACCTTC. Translating gives CSAALQGGGYTF.

This clonotype was seen a handful of times. This chain uses TRBV6-1 with TRBJ2-7; no clear D gene. V lost 0 bases to trimming and J lost 4 bases, with 7 bases between them. The germline CDR1 and CDR2 sequences are MNHNS and SASEGT. CDR3 length: 13 residues. This CDR3 reads CASSEAWFYEQYF. DNA of the CDR3: TGTGCCAGCAGTGAAGCTTGGTTTTACGAGCAGTACTTC.

This clonotype was counted only a few times. J is TRBJ2-1 and V is TRBV10-3; the D gene is possibly TRBD2 (5 bases). Germline CDR1 is ENHRY and CDR2 is SYGVKD. The ends were cut back, 5 bases at V and 3 bases at J, with 8 bases in the middle. This CDR3 is 13 amino acids long. The CDR3 nucleotides read TGTGCCATCAGTCCTACTAGCTACAATGAGCAGTTCTTC. Translation gives CAISPTSYNEQFF.

The V gene is TRBV19, the J gene TRBJ2-5, with D possibly matching TRBD2 (5 bases). The CDR3 length is 13 residues. V dropped 7 bases and J dropped 5 bases, with 14 bases sitting between them. The germline gives CDR1 LNHDA, CDR2 SQIVND (reference sequence). CDR3 DNA sequence: TGTGCCAGTACTCGGCTAGCAGGCGAGACCCAGTACTTC. Translated: CASTRLAGETQYF.

V and J are TRBV27 and TRBJ2-4; D is unresolved. Germline V gene lookup returns CDR1 MNHEY and CDR2 SMNVEV (reference sequence). The CDR3 is made up of 13 amino acids. The germline V and J ends were trimmed by 8 bases and 9 bases, with 17 bases remaining between them. This CDR3 is CASGTGRLAIQYF. The DNA for the CDR3 is TGTGCCAGCGGAACTGGACGCCTGGCCATTCAGTACTTC.

The chain combines TRBV9 with TRBJ1-2; no firm D call. V lost 3 bases, J lost 4 bases, and 7 bases lay in between. Germline CDR1 SGDLS, CDR2 YYNGEE. The CDR3 runs to 12 residues. CDR3 sequence: CASSGRPYGYTF. DNA of the CDR3: TGTGCCAGCAGCGGACGCCCCTATGGCTACACCTTC.

V gene TRBV5-1 combines with J gene TRBJ2-7; D unclear. The closer fit of TRBJ2-5 to the DNA end suggests the J call may be wrong. This CDR3 has 12 amino acids. Germline V lookup: CDR1 SGHRS, CDR2 YFSETQ. CDR3 loop: CASSFFRETQYF. In DNA form, the CDR3 reads TGCGCCAGCAGCTTTTTTAGAGAGACCCAGTACTTC.

On this clonotype itself: A much larger clone sits a single nucleotide away, making a read error possible. The chain uses TRBV5-1 and TRBJ1-2; D gene uncertain. Germline V gives CDR1 SGHRS, CDR2 YFSETQ. The CDR3 has 12 residues. For the CDR3, the DNA is TGCGCCAGCAGTCCGGATATCTATGGCCACACCTTC. It codes for CASSPDIYGHTF. The full variable domain, with the rest looked up from reference TRBV5-1 and TRBJ1-2, is KAGVTQTPRYLIKTRGQQVTLSCSPISGHRSVSWYQQTPGQGLQFLFEYFSETQRNKGNFPGRFSGRQFSNSRSEMNVSTLELGDSALYLCASSPDIYGHTFGSGTRLTVV.

This clonotype was picked up a small number of times. The chain joins TRBV11-2 to TRBJ1-5; D is perhaps TRBD1 (5 bases). Trimming took off 1 base at V and 5 bases at J, with 12 bases between the two ends. CDR1 is SGHAT, CDR2 FQNNGV, per germline. This CDR3 region has 15 residues. For the CDR3, the DNA is TGTGCCAGCAGCTTAGGGCTCCGGGGACATCAGCCCCAGCATTTT. This sequence encodes CASSLGLRGHQPQHF.

A remark on this clonotype: A clone one base away is much larger, so this may be a read error. This chain joins TRBV24-1 and TRBJ2-4; 11 nucleotides agree with TRBD1. The CDR3 runs 15 residues. The germline V gene encodes CDR1 KGHDR and CDR2 SFDVKD. The CDR3 region is CATSDWTGGKNTQYF. Written as DNA, the CDR3 is TGTGCCACCAGTGATTGGACAGGGGGCAAAAACACTCAGTACTTC.

The chain has TRBV28 and TRBJ2-7; D remains ambiguous. This CDR3 comprises 12 residues. The V gene's germline CDR1 is MDHEN and CDR2 SYDVKM. V was shortened by 11 bases and J by 4 bases, with 15 bases between the two germline ends. The CDR3 DNA is TGTGCCGCGCGTGGACCCGGATACGAGCAGTACTTC. This translates into CAARGPGYEQYF.

This clonotype was counted a few times. The V and J genes are TRBV13 and TRBJ2-5, with D perhaps assigned TRBD1 or TRBD2 (5 bases each). The CDR3 consists of 16 residues. Trimming took off 5 bases at V and 2 bases at J, with 18 bases between the two ends. Per germline, CDR1 PRHDT and CDR2 FYEKMQ (reference sequence). The CDR3 loop reads CASSPSPGRRQETQYF. The DNA for the CDR3 is TGTGCCAGCAGCCCAAGTCCGGGACGTAGACAAGAGACCCAGTACTTC.

The chain uses TRBV20-1 and TRBJ1-1; a possible D gene is TRBD1 (6 bases). The CDR3 has 14 residues. Germline V gene data show CDR1 as DFQATT and CDR2 as SNEGSKA (reference sequence). Trimming pared 2 bases from V and 1 base from J, leaving 11 bases between. The CDR3 coding sequence is TGCAGTGCTAGAAAGGGGGGGGGGAACACTGAAGCTTTCTTT. As protein: CSARKGGGNTEAFF.

As for this clonotype: One base away lies a much larger clone, so this may be a sequencing read error. This sequence joins TRBV29-1 and TRBJ2-7; 12 bases line up with TRBD2. Trimming removed 0 bases from V and 7 bases from J; junction bases left unmatched: 10. CDR3 length: 16 residues. Germline CDR1 is SQVTM and CDR2 is ANQGSEA. CDR3 in amino acids: CSVEDIRTSGKNEQYF. In DNA form, the CDR3 reads TGCAGCGTTGAAGATATCCGGACTAGCGGGAAGAATGAGCAGTACTTC.

The chain has TRBV5-1 and TRBJ1-1; 7 positions match TRBD1. There are 14 residues in the CDR3. The germline V gene has CDR1 SGHRS and CDR2 YFSETQ. V dropped 5 bases and J dropped 2; count of bases not matched to a gene: 6. The CDR3 coding sequence is TGCGCCAGCAGGGGAATAGGGGGCAACACTGAAGCTTTCTTT. Translated, it gives CASRGIGGNTEAFF.

This clonotype has more than one count but fewer than ten. This chain joins TRBV3-1 and TRBJ1-6; TRBD1 is a possible D gene (5 bases). The V gene's germline CDR1 is LGHDT and CDR2 YNNKEL (reference sequence). V dropped 4 bases and J dropped 10 bases, with 14 bases sitting between them. The CDR3 contains 14 residues. In nucleotides, the CDR3 is TGTGCCAGCAGCCCGGGACCATATGGGTCACCCCTCCACTTT. Translation gives CASSPGPYGSPLHF.

This clonotype was recorded once. V gene TRBV19 combines with J gene TRBJ1-1; TRBD1 is a possible D gene (5 bases). In germline, CDR1 is LNHDA, CDR2 SQIVND (reference sequence). V was pared by 3 bases and J by 0 bases, with 20 bases between. The CDR3 is 18 amino acids. The CDR3 loop is CASSIRGSPFNMNTEAFF. The DNA for the CDR3 is TGTGCCAGTAGTATTAGGGGCAGTCCATTCAACATGAACACTGAAGCTTTCTTT.

This clonotype was seen ten or more times. The V gene is TRBV19, the J gene TRBJ2-7; no clear D. The CDR3 has 11 residues. V was shortened by 4 bases and J by 3 bases, with 4 bases between the two germline ends. Looked up from germline, CDR1 is LNHDA and CDR2 is SQIVND (reference sequence). This chain's CDR3 is CASSTHYEQYF. The CDR3 nucleotides read TGTGCCAGTAGTACCCACTACGAGCAGTACTTC.

The rearrangement joins TRBV12-3 or TRBV12-4 to TRBJ2-3, with D perhaps TRBD1 (6 bases). The CDR3 contains 15 residues. V lost 6 bases and J 1 base, leaving 14 bases between the germline ends. This chain's CDR3 is CASSPGAARTDTQYF. CDR3 in DNA: TGTGCCAGCAGCCCAGGGGCGGCACGCACAGATACGCAGTATTTT.

This rearrangement joins TRBV7-9 to TRBJ2-3, with TRBD2 matching 9 bases. V lost 0 bases and J lost 2; bases outside the gene matches: 6. This CDR3 comprises 17 residues. Germline V gene lookup returns CDR1 SEHNR and CDR2 FQNEAQ (reference sequence). CDR3 DNA sequence: TGTGCCAGCAGCTTAGCCAGACTAGCGGAGCTCACAGATACGCAGTATTTT. Its translation is CASSLARLAELTDTQYF.

This chain connects TRBV4-2 to TRBJ2-3, with TRBD1 matching 9 bases. This CDR3 has 16 residues. The V and J ends lost 3 bases and 5 bases, in that order; junction bases with no gene match: 9. Germline CDR1 reads LGHNA; CDR2 reads YNFKEQ. CDR3 region: CASSHAGTGSKDTQYF. The CDR3 DNA follows: TGTGCCAGCAGCCACGCCGGGACAGGGTCCAAAGATACGCAGTATTTT.

CDR3 nucleotides: TGTGCCAGCAGCCAGCCGCCGGGACACTCCAATCAGCCCCAGCATTTT. Residues: CASSQPPGHSNQPQHF. V and J are TRBV4-2 and TRBJ1-5, with D maybe TRBD1 (6 bases). This CDR3 is 16 amino acids long. Germline CDR1 LGHNA, CDR2 YNFKEQ. V was pared by 3 bases and J by 3 bases, with 15 bases between.

The rearrangement links TRBV27 to TRBJ2-1; 7 nucleotides match TRBD2. The V and J ends lost 8 bases and 4 bases, in that order; junction bases with no gene match: 8. Germline values: CDR1 MNHEY, CDR2 SMNVEV (reference sequence). The CDR3 has 14 amino acids. The CDR3 region is CASLPGGAYNEQFF. The CDR3 DNA sequence: TGTGCCAGCCTTCCGGGAGGCGCTTACAATGAGCAGTTCTTC.

This clonotype was detected a few times. V gene TRBV7-8 combines with J gene TRBJ2-3; the D gene is possibly TRBD1 (6 bases). Germline V gene sequence: CDR1 SGHVS, CDR2 FQNEAQ. V was trimmed by 1 base and J by 2 bases, leaving 10 bases between them. CDR3 length: 15 amino acids. The CDR3: CASSLVRQVTDTQYF. CDR3 sequence (DNA): TGTGCCAGCAGCTTAGTTAGACAGGTCACAGATACGCAGTATTTT.

The chain couples TRBV28 to TRBJ2-7; perhaps TRBD1 as D (6 bases). The germline V and J ends were trimmed by 6 bases and 6 bases, with 9 bases remaining between them. CDR3 size: 11 residues. Germline CDR1 reads MDHEN; CDR2 reads SYDVKM. This chain's CDR3 is CASRDRCEQYF. The DNA of the CDR3 is TGTGCCAGCAGAGACAGGTGCGAGCAGTACTTC.

This rearrangement joins TRBV20-1 to TRBJ1-3; TRBD1 matches 8 bases. There are 14 residues in the CDR3. The germline V gene has CDR1 DFQATT and CDR2 SNEGSKA (reference sequence). Losses at the gene ends were 2 bases for V and 4 bases for J; bases not matched to a gene: 4. The CDR3 is CSARQGARGNTIYF. The CDR3, as DNA: TGCAGTGCTAGACAGGGGGCGCGAGGAAACACCATATATTTT.

This chain connects TRBV2 to TRBJ1-1; 8 positions match TRBD1. Unmatched junction bases numbered 3, after V lost 4 bases and J lost 11 bases. This CDR3 spans 11 amino acids. Germline CDR1 SNHLY, CDR2 FYNNEI. CDR3 nucleotide sequence: TGTGCCAGCAGTGTACAGGGGGGGGCTTTCTTT. Protein: CASSVQGGAFF. The complete variable domain, with remaining parts taken from reference TRBV2 and TRBJ1-1, reads EPEVTQTPSHQVTQMGQEVILRCVPISNHLYFYWYRQILGQKVEFLVSFYNNEISEKSEIFDDQFSVERPDGSNFTLKIRSTKLEDSAMYFCASSVQGGAFFGQGTRLTVV.

The J gene is TRBJ2-5, the V gene TRBV5-1, with 12 bases matching TRBD2. After removal of 0 bases from V and 9 bases from J, the junction contained 12 bases not matched to a gene. This CDR3 has 17 amino acids. The V gene's germline CDR1 is SGHRS and CDR2 YFSETQ. Written as DNA, the CDR3 is TGCGCCAGCAGCTTGGGGACCCGACTAGCGGGAGAAGGGGCCCAGTACTTC. Its protein product is CASSLGTRLAGEGAQYF.

The rearrangement uses TRBV7-2 and TRBJ2-5; 11 positions match TRBD2. This CDR3 spans 16 amino acids. V gave up 0 bases and J gave up 11 bases; unmatched junction bases: 11. Per the germline V gene, CDR1 is SGHTA and CDR2 is FQGNSA. Here the CDR3 reads CASSLADSGRAGEQYF. CDR3 in DNA: TGTGCCAGCAGCTTAGCGGATAGCGGGAGGGCAGGGGAGCAGTACTTC.